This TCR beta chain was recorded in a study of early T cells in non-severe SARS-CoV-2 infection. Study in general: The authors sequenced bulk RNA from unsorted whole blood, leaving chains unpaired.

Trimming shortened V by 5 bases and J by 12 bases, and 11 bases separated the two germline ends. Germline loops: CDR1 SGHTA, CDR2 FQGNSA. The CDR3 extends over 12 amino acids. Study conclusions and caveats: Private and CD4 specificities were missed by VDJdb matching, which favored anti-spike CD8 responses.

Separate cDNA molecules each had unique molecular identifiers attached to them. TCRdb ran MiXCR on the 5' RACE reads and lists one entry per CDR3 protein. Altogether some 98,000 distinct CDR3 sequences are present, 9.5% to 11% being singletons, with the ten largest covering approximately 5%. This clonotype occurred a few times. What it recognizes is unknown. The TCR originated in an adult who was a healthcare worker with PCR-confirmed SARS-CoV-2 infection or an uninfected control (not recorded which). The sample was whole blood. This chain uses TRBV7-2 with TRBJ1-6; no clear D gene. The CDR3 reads CASSTRRGPLHF. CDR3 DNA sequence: TGTGCCAGCAGCACCCGACGGGGACCCCTCCACTTT.